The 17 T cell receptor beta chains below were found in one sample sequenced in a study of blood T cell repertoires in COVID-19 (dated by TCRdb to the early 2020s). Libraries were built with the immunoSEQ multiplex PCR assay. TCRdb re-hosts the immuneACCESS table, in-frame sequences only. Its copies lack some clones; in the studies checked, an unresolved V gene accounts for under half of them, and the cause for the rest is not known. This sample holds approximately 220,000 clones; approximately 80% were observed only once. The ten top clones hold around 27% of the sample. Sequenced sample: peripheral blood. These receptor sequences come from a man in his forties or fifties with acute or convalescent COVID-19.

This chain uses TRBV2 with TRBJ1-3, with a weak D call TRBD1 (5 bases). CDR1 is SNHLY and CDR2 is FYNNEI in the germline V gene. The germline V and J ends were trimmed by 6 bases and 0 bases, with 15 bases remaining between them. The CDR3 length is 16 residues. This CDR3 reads CASRAETAASGNTIYF. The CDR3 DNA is TGTGCCAGCAGGGCAGAGACAGCAGCCTCTGGAAACACCATATATTTT.

The CDR3: CASSLDPSGNYEQYF. The CDR3 bases are TGTGCCAGCAGCTTAGATCCTAGCGGGAACTACGAGCAGTACTTC. This chain links TRBV7-2 with TRBJ2-7; 9 positions match TRBD2. The germline V gene encodes CDR1 SGHTA and CDR2 FQGNSA. The CDR3 contains 15 residues. J was trimmed by 3 bases and V by 1 base; bases with no gene match: 4.

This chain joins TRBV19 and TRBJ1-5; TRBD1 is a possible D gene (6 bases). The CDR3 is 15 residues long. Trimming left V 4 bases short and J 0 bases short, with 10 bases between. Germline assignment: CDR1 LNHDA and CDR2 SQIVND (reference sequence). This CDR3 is CASSRTQGSNQPQHF. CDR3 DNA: TGTGCCAGTAGTAGGACACAGGGTAGCAATCAGCCCCAGCATTTT.

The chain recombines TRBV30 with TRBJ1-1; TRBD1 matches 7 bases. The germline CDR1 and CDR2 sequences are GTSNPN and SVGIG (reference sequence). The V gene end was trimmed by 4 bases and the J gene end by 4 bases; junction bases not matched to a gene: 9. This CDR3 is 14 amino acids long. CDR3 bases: TGTGCCTGGAACCGGGACAGCTTAGGCACTGAAGCTTTCTTT. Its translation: CAWNRDSLGTEAFF.

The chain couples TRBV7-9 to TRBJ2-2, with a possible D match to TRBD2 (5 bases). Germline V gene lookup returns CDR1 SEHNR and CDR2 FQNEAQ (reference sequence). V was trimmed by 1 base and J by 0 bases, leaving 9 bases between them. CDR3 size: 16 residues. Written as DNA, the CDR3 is TGTGCCAGCAGCTTAGATAGGACTTCGAACACCGGGGAGCTGTTTTTT. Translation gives CASSLDRTSNTGELFF.

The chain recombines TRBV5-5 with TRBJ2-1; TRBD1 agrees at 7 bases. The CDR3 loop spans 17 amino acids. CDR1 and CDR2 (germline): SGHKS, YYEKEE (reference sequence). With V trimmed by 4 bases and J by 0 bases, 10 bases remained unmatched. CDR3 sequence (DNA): TGTGCCAGCAGCCCACTCCGGGACAGCAGCTCCTACAATGAGCAGTTCTTC. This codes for CASSPLRDSSSYNEQFF.

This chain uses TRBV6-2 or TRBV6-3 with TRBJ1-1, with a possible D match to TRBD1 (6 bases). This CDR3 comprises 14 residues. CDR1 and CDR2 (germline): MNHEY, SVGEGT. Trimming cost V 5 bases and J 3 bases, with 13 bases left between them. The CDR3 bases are TGTGCCAGCAGTCGGACAGTACTATACACTGAAGCTTTCTTT. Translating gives CASSRTVLYTEAFF.

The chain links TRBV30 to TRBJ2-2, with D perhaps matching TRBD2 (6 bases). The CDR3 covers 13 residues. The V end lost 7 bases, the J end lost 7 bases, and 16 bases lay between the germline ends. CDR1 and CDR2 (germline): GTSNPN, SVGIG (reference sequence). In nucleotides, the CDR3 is TGTGCCTCCCGCGGGACCCCTGGCGGGGAGCTGTTTTTT. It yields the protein CASRGTPGGELFF.

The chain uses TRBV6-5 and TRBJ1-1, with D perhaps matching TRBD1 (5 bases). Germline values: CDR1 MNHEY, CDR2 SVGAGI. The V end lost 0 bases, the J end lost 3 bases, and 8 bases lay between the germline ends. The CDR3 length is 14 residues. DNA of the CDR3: TGTGCCAGCAGTTACTCGATCAGGGACACTGAAGCTTTCTTT. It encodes CASSYSIRDTEAFF.

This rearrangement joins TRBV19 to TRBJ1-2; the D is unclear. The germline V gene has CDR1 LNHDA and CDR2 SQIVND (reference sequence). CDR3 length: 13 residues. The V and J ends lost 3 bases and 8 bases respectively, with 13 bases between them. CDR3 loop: CASSIGQAAGYTF. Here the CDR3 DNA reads TGTGCCAGTAGTATTGGGCAGGCTGCCGGCTACACCTTC.

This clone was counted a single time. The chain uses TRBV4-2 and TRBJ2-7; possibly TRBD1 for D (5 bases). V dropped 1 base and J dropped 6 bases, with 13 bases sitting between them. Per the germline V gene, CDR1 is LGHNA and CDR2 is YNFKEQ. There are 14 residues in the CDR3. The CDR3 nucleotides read TGTGCCAGCAGCCAAGCCCCAATCAGGGCCGAGCAGTACTTC. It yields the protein CASSQAPIRAEQYF.

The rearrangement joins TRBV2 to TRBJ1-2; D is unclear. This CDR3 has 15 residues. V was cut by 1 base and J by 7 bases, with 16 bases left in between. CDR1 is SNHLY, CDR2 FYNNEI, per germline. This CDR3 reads CASSEGETGVGGYTF. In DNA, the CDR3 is TGTGCCAGCAGTGAAGGGGAGACCGGCGTTGGTGGCTACACCTTC.

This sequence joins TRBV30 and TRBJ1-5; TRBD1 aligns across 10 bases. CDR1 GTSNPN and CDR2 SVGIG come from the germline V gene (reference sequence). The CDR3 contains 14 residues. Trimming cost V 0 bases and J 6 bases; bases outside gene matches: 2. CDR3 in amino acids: CAWSVGTGAQPQHF. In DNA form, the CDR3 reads TGTGCCTGGAGTGTCGGGACAGGGGCTCAGCCCCAGCATTTT.

CDR3 region: CASSLGQGTWAEQYF. CDR3 nucleotides: TGCGCCAGCAGCCTCGGACAGGGGACTTGGGCCGAGCAGTACTTC. The J gene is TRBJ2-7, the V gene TRBV5-1; 9 nucleotides match TRBD1. Germline V gene data show CDR1 as SGHRS and CDR2 as YFSETQ. V gave up 4 bases and J gave up 6 bases; unmatched junction bases: 11. This CDR3 has 15 residues.

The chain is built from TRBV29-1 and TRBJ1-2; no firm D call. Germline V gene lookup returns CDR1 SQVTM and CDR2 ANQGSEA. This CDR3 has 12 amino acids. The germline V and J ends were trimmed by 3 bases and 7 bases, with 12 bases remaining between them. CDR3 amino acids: CSVEVGVGGYTF. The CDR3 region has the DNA TGCAGCGTTGAGGTTGGAGTTGGTGGCTACACCTTC.

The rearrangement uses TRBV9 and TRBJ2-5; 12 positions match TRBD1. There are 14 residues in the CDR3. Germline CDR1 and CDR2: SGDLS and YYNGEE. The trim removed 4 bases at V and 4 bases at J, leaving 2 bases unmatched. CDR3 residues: CASSLGQGAETQYF. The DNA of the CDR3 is TGTGCCAGCAGCCTGGGACAGGGGGCAGAGACCCAGTACTTC.

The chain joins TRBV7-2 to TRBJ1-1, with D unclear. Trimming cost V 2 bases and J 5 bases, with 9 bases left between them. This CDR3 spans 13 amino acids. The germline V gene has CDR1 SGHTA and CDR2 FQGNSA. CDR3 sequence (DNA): TGTGCCAGCAGCTTATACCCGAGTACTGAAGCTTTCTTT. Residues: CASSLYPSTEAFF.